This T cell receptor beta chain is from a study of blood T cell repertoires in COVID-19. Study-level background: From the United States, Italy and Spain came samples of acute and convalescent COVID-19. Nucleic acid was either cDNA or gDNA, and it came from T cells, B-cell-depleted T cells, or PBMCs.

Libraries were prepared by immunoSEQ multiplex PCR; TCRdb keeps only in-frame clonotypes and omits some of them. Seen here are approximately 47,000 clones, around 88% observed once, and the top ten hold roughly 2.1%. Germline V CDR1 and CDR2: LNHDA, SQIVND (reference sequence). The CDR3 totals 16 residues. Trimming at V came to 6 bases and at J to 3 bases, leaving 9 bases not matched to a gene. The sequence was obtained from a woman aged 55-70 years with acute or convalescent COVID-19. Sequenced input: peripheral blood. J is TRBJ1-5 and V is TRBV19, with 9 bases that match TRBD1. The CDR3 spells CASRISRTGDNQPQHF. Written as DNA, the CDR3 is TGTGCCAGTAGGATCTCAAGGACAGGGGACAATCAGCCCCAGCATTTT.